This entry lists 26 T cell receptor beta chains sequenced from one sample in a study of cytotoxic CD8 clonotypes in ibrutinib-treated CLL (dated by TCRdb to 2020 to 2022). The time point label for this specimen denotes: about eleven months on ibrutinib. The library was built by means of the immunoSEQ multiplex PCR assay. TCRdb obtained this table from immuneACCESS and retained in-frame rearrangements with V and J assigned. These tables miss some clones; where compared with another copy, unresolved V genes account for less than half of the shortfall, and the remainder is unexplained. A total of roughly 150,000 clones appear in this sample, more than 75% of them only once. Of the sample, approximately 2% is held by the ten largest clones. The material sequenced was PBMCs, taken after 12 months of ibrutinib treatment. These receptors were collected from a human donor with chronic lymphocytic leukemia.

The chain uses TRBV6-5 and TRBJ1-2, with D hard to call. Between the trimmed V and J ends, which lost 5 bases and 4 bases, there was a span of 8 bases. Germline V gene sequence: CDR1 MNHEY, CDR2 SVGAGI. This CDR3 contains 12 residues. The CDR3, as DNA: TGTGCCAGCAGTCAAGACATCTATGGCTACACCTTC. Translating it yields CASSQDIYGYTF.

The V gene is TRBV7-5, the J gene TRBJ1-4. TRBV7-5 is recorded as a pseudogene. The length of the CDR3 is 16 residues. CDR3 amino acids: CVRSLAPVPSGEKLFF. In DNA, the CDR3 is TGTGTCAGAAGCTTAGCGCCAGTTCCAAGCGGTGAAAAACTGTTTTTT.

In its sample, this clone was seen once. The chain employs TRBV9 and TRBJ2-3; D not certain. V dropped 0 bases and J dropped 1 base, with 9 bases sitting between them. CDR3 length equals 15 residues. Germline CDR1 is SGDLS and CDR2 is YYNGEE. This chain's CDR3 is CASSVGALRTDTQYF. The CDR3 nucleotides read TGTGCCAGCAGCGTAGGGGCCCTCCGCACAGATACGCAGTATTTT.

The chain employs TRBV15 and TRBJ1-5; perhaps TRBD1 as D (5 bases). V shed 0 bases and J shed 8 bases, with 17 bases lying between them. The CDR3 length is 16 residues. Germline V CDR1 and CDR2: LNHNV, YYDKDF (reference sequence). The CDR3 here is CATSRDRDGRREPQHF. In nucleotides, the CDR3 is TGTGCCACCAGCAGAGACCGGGACGGCCGGAGGGAGCCCCAGCATTTT.

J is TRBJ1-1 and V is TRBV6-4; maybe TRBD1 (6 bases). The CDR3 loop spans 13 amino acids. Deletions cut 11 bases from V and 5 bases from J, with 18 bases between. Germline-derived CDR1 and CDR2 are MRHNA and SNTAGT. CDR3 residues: CASSAGARTEAFF. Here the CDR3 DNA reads TGTGCCTCCTCGGCAGGGGCGAGAACTGAAGCTTTCTTT.

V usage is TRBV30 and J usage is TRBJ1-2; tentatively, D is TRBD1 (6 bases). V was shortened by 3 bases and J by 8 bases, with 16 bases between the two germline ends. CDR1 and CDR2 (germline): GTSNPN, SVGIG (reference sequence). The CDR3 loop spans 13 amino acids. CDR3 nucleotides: TGTGCCTGGAGCCGACAGGTGGGAGGAGGCTACACCTTC. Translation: CAWSRQVGGGYTF. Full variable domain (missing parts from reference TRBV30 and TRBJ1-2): SQTIHQWPATLVQPVGSPLSLECTVEGTSNPNLYWYRQAAGRGLQLLFYSVGIGQISSEVPQNLSASRPQDRQFILSSKKLLLSDSGFYLCAWSRQVGGGYTFGSGTRLTVV.

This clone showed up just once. The CDR3 DNA follows: TGTGCCAGCAGCTTATTCAGGGGCGGGGGAAACACCATATATTTT. Its translation: CASSLFRGGGNTIYF. The rearrangement links TRBV7-2 to TRBJ1-3; tentatively, D is TRBD1 (6 bases). Trimming removed 2 bases from V and 4 bases from J, with 12 bases in between. CDR1 and CDR2 (germline): SGHTA, FQGNSA. The CDR3 spans 15 residues.

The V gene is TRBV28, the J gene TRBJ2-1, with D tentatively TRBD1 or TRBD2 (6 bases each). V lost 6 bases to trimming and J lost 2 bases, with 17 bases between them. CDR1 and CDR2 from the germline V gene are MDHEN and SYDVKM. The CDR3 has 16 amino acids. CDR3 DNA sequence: TGTGCCAGCAGAGAGACTAGGGGGGACACCTACAATGAGCAGTTCTTC. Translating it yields CASRETRGDTYNEQFF.

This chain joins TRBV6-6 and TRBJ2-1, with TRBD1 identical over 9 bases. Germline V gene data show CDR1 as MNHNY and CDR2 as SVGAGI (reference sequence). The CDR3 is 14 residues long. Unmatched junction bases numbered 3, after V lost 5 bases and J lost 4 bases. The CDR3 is CASSTGTGYNEQFF. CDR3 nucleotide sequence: TGTGCCAGCAGTACCGGGACAGGGTACAATGAGCAGTTCTTC.

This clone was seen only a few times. The DNA of the CDR3 is TGTGCCAGCAGTTCTAGCGGGGCCGGCTCCTACAATGAGCAGTTCTTC. Amino acids: CASSSSGAGSYNEQFF. This chain uses TRBV7-2 with TRBJ2-1, with 9 bases fitting TRBD2. The germline gives CDR1 SGHTA, CDR2 FQGNSA. V shed 6 bases, J shed 0 bases, and the junction held 6 bases outside the gene matches. The CDR3 has 16 residues.

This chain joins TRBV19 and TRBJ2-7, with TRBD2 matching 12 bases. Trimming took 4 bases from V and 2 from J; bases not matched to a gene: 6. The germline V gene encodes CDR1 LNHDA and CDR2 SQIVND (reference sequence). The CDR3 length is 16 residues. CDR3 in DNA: TGTGCCAGTAGTACTTTAGGACTAGCGGGACCCTACGAGCAGTACTTC. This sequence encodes CASSTLGLAGPYEQYF.

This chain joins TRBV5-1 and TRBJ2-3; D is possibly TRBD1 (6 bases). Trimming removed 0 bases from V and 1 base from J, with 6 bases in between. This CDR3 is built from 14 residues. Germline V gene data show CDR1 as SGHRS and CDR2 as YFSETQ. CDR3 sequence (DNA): TGCGCCAGCAGCTTGGACAGGGGCACAGATACGCAGTATTTT. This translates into CASSLDRGTDTQYF.

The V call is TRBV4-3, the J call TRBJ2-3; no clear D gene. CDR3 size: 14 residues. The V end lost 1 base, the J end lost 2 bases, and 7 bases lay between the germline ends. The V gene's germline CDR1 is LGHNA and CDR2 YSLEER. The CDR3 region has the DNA TGCGCCAGCAGCCAAGCCCCTACCACAGATACGCAGTATTTT. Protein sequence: CASSQAPTTDTQYF.

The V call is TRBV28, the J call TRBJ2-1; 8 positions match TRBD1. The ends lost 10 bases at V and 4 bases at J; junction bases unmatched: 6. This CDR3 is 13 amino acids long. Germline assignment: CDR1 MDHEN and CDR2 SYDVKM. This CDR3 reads CATQGAEYNEQFF. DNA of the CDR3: TGTGCCACCCAGGGGGCGGAGTACAATGAGCAGTTCTTC. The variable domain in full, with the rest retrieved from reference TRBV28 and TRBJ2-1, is DVKVTQSSRYLVKRTGEKVFLECVQDMDHENMFWYRQDPGLGLRLIYFSYDVKMKEKGDIPEGYSVSREKKERFSLILESASTNQTSMYLCATQGAEYNEQFFGPGTRLTVL.

The DNA of the CDR3 is TGTGCCAGCAGCTTCGGGACTAGCGGACGAGAGACCCAGTACTTC. It codes for CASSFGTSGRETQYF. The chain employs TRBV7-3 and TRBJ2-5; 11 bases align to TRBD2. V lost 3 bases, J lost 4 bases, and 4 bases stayed unmatched. The CDR3 covers 15 residues. Germline CDR1 SGHTA, CDR2 FQGTGA.

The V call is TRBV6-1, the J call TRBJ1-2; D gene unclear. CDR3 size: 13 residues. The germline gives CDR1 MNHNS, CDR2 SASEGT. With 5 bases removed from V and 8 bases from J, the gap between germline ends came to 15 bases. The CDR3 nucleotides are TGTGCCAGCAGTTCCTTTTTGGGTGGGGGCTACACCTTC. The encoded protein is CASSSFLGGGYTF.

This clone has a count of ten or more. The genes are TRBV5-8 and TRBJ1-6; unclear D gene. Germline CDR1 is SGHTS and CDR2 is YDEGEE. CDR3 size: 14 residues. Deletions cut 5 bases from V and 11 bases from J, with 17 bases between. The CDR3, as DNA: TGTGCCAGCAGGTCCGAAATGTCGCGCGCACCCCTCCACTTT. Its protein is CASRSEMSRAPLHF.

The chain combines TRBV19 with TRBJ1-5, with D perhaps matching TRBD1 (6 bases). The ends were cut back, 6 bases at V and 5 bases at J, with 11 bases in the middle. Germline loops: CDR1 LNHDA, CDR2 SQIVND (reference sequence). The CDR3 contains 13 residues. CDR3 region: CASSSQGDQPQHF. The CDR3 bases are TGTGCCAGTAGCTCACAGGGAGATCAGCCCCAGCATTTT.

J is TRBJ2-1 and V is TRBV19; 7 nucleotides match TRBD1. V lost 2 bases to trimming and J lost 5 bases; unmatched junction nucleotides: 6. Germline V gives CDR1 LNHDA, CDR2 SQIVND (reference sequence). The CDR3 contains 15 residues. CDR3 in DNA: TGTGCCAGTAGTATATTCGGACAGGTTAACAATGAGCAGTTCTTC. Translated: CASSIFGQVNNEQFF.

CDR3 nucleotides: TGTGCCAGTAGTATTTCGACAGGGAGTAATTCACCCCTCCACTTT. It yields the protein CASSISTGSNSPLHF. The chain recombines TRBV19 with TRBJ1-6, with 7 bases aligning to TRBD1. Germline lookup yields CDR1 LNHDA and CDR2 SQIVND (reference sequence). The CDR3 extends over 15 amino acids. Unmatched junction bases numbered 5, after V lost 3 bases and J lost 6 bases.

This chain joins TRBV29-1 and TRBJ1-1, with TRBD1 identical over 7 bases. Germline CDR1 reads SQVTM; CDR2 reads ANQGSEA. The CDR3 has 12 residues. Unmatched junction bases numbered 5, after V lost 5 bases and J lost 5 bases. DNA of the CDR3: TGCAGCGTTCGACAGGGAGAGACTGAAGCTTTCTTT. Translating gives CSVRQGETEAFF.

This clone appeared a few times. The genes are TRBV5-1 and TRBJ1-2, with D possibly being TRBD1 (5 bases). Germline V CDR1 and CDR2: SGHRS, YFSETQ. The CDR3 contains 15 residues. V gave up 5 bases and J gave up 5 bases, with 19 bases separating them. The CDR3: CASRISPREDYGYTF. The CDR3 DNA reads TGCGCCAGCAGAATATCGCCCAGGGAGGATTATGGCTACACCTTC.

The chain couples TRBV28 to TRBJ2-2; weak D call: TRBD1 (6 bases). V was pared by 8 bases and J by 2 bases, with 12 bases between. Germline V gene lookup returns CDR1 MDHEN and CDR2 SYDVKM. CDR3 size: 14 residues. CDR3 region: CASGAGANTGELFF. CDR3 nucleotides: TGTGCCAGCGGCGCAGGGGCTAACACCGGGGAGCTGTTTTTT.

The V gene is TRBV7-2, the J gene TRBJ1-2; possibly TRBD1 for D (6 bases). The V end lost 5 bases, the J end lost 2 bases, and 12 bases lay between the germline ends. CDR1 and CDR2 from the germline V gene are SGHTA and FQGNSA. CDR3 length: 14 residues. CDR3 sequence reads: CASSPYTGNYGYTF. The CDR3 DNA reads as TGTGCCAGCAGCCCCTATACAGGGAACTATGGCTACACCTTC.

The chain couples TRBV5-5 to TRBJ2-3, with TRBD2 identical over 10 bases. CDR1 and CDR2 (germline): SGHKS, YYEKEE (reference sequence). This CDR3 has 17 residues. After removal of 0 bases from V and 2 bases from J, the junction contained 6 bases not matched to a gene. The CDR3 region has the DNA TGTGCCAGCAGCTTGGTTACTAGCGGGGACTTCACAGATACGCAGTATTTT. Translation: CASSLVTSGDFTDTQYF. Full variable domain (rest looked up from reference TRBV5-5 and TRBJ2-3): DAGVTQSPTHLIKTRGQQVTLRCSPISGHKSVSWYQQVLGQGPQFIFQYYEKEERGRGNFPDRFSARQFPNYSSELNVNALLLGDSALYLCASSLVTSGDFTDTQYFGPGTRLTVL.

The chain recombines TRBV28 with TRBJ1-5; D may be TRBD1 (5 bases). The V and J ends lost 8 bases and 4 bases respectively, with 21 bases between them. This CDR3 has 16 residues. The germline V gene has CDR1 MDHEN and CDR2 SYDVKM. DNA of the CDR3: TGTGCCAGCTCCTCCGAAGGGGCCAAGTGGAATCAGCCCCAGCATTTT. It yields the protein CASSSEGAKWNQPQHF.